This T cell receptor beta chain stems from a study of early T cells in non-severe SARS-CoV-2 infection. Whole-study findings and limits: VDJdb matching, biased toward anti-spike CD8 responses, missed private and CD4 specificities.

This clonotype was observed a single time. Its antigen remains unidentified. This CDR3 region has 12 residues. The V gene's germline CDR1 is SGHTA and CDR2 FQGNSA. Trimming removed 3 bases at V and 4 bases at J, with 5 bases between. Using its own MiXCR run on the 5' RACE reads, TCRdb lists one record per CDR3 protein. The data contain about 39,000 distinct CDR3 sequences, less than 8.5% of them seen just once; the ten biggest clones take up 8.3%. Sequencing input: whole blood. V and J are TRBV7-2 and TRBJ2-3; no definite D call. The clonotype originates from an adult who was a healthcare worker with PCR-confirmed SARS-CoV-2 infection or an uninfected control (not recorded which). The CDR3 coding sequence is TGTGCCAGCAGCTTCCTAGCAGATACGCAGTATTTT. Residues: CASSFLADTQYF.